The entry below describes one T cell receptor (beta chain). TCRdb reprocessed the 5' RACE reads via MiXCR and lists one record per CDR3 protein. The sample holds approximately 590,000 distinct CDR3 sequences, more than 9% seen once. The sample belongs to a study of identical twins. Trimming took off 2 bases at V and 2 bases at J, with 14 bases between the two ends. CDR3 length: 16 amino acids. From germline, CDR1 is SGHVS and CDR2 FQNEAQ. These data were also filed under a second study, of yellow fever vaccine responses in identical twins.

The V gene is TRBV7-8, the J gene TRBJ2-3; D unclear. This TCR derives from a woman younger than 30 in good health. Source material: PBMCs. This CDR3 is CASSLLYGVTTDTQYF. The CDR3, as DNA: TGTGCCAGCAGCTTACTTTATGGCGTTACCACAGATACGCAGTATTTT.